A single T cell receptor (beta chain) is shown here with its context. Its antigen is not known. Germline CDR1 and CDR2: MGHDK and SYGVNS. The CDR3 length is 15 residues. With V trimmed by 2 bases and J by 8 bases, 5 bases remained unmatched. This sample was included in a study of cytomegalovirus exposure and HLA in healthy donors. General study points: Later, an analysis found that TCR clusters from the first cohort tended to co-occur in the 110 or so validation repertoires. The study found most TCR sequences rare, yet found some public TCRs in many donors. Researchers counted about 150 TCR beta chains as cytomegalovirus-associated.

The donors were in the roughly 110-subject validation cohort, distinct from the approximately 700-subject first cohort. Profiling relied on immunoSEQ multiplex PCR, and the TCRdb table lists in-frame clones only, not all of them. The data show 65,000 to 80,000 clones, with approximately 94% seen just once and roughly 3.4% held by the top ten. The chain links TRBV25-1 to TRBJ2-1; 11 nucleotides align to TRBD1. This TCR derives from a woman aged 18 to 35 in good health and CMV-seropositive. Sequenced sample: PBMCs. The CDR3 loop is CASSEPRTGGYEQFF. In DNA, the CDR3 is TGTGCCAGCAGTGAACCCCGGACAGGGGGCTATGAGCAGTTCTTC.